The 5 T cell receptor beta chains given below trace back to one sample, sequenced in a study of PD-1 blockade in classical Hodgkin lymphoma. Here immunoSEQ multiplex PCR was the method, and the copy in TCRdb shows in-frame clones only, minus some. The profile shows 40,000 to 65,000 clones, 86% of them singletons. Sample time point: cycle 4 day 1 (C4D1), after less than 7 weeks of nivolumab. Every patient relapsed after autologous stem cell transplantation, and brentuximab vedotin exposure varied. Sample: peripheral blood mononuclear cells (PBMCs), taken before the fourth cycle of nivolumab. Receptors originate from a human donor with classical Hodgkin lymphoma.

J is TRBJ2-1 and V is TRBV29-1; either TRBD1 or TRBD2 may supply D (6 bases each). V was clipped by 5 bases and J by 12 bases, with 20 bases between them. This CDR3 is 13 amino acids long. Germline V lookup: CDR1 SQVTM, CDR2 ANQGSEA. CDR3 sequence: CSVPRGQKVRQFF. The CDR3 coding sequence is TGCAGCGTTCCCCGGGGGCAAAAGGTACGGCAGTTCTTC.

The J gene is TRBJ2-2, the V gene TRBV25-1, with no clear D. The germline V gene encodes CDR1 MGHDK and CDR2 SYGVNS. V lost 3 bases to trimming and J lost 9 bases, with 8 bases between them. This CDR3 contains 12 residues. CDR3 protein: CASSDSLWELFF. Here the CDR3 DNA reads TGTGCCAGCAGTGATTCGTTATGGGAGCTGTTTTTT.

The chain has TRBV6-6 and TRBJ2-7, with TRBD2 as a possible D gene (6 bases). The CDR3 is made up of 12 amino acids. V lost 0 bases to trimming and J lost 7 bases, with 7 bases between them. CDR1 is MNHNY and CDR2 is SVGAGI in the germline V gene (reference sequence). The CDR3 region has the DNA TGTGCCAGCAGTTACTCGGGGAGGGAGCAGTACTTC. It codes for CASSYSGREQYF.

This rearrangement joins TRBV28 to TRBJ1-5, with TRBD1 matching over 7 bases. Trimming took 6 bases from V and 7 from J; bases not matched to a gene: 9. The CDR3 is made up of 14 amino acids. Per the germline V gene, CDR1 is MDHEN and CDR2 is SYDVKM. As DNA, the CDR3 is TGTGCCAGCAGATGGGGACAGTCTCGGCAGCCCCAGCATTTT. This gives the protein CASRWGQSRQPQHF.

The genes are TRBV27 and TRBJ1-5; D unresolved. The CDR3 totals 14 residues. The germline V gene encodes CDR1 MNHEY and CDR2 SMNVEV (reference sequence). Trimming removed 4 bases from V and 2 bases from J, with 9 bases in between. Here the CDR3 reads CASSYSGGNQPQHF. CDR3 in DNA: TGTGCCAGCAGTTACTCCGGAGGCAATCAGCCCCAGCATTTT.